The 23 T cell receptor beta chains below come from one sample, sequenced in a study of blood T cell repertoires in COVID-19. Assay: immunoSEQ multiplex PCR; the TCRdb copy retains only in-frame clones and omits some. The repertoire includes 20,000 to 25,000 clones, over 85% of them detected once, and less than 9% sits in the top ten. Material for sequencing was peripheral blood. These receptors all stem from a human donor in a cohort sampled during active COVID-19.

The V call is TRBV6-6, the J call TRBJ2-7, with 9 bases that match TRBD1. The CDR3 sequence is 15 residues long. Looked up from germline, CDR1 is MNHNY and CDR2 is SVGAGI (reference sequence). V lost 4 bases to trimming and J lost 3 bases; unmatched junction nucleotides: 7. The CDR3 DNA is TGTGCCAGCAGTTCTAGGACAGGGGCTGACTACGAGCAGTACTTC. It specifies CASSSRTGADYEQYF.

This rearrangement joins TRBV5-6 to TRBJ1-5; D not resolved. V lost 3 bases and J lost 4, with 14 bases in between. The CDR3 totals 15 residues. Germline loops: CDR1 SGHDT, CDR2 YYEEEE. This CDR3 is CASSSTVSLNQPQHF. For the CDR3, the DNA is TGTGCCAGCAGCTCCACAGTCAGCCTAAATCAGCCCCAGCATTTT.

This chain joins TRBV2 and TRBJ2-6; weak D call: TRBD1 (5 bases). V lost 9 bases and J 0 bases, leaving 9 bases between the germline ends. The V gene's germline CDR1 is SNHLY and CDR2 FYNNEI. The CDR3 has 14 residues. The CDR3 DNA reads as TGTGCCAGGACAGAATACTCTGGGGCCAACGTCCTGACTTTC. This encodes CARTEYSGANVLTF.

This clone was detected once. The chain combines TRBV2 with TRBJ1-2; 8 bases match TRBD1. CDR1 SNHLY and CDR2 FYNNEI come from the germline V gene. The length of the CDR3 is 14 residues. The ends lost 6 bases at V and 4 bases at J; junction bases unmatched: 7. CDR3 in amino acids: CASRGTGEAYGYTF. As DNA, the CDR3 is TGTGCCAGCAGGGGGACAGGTGAAGCCTATGGCTACACCTTC.

The chain couples TRBV7-9 to TRBJ1-4, with D possibly matching TRBD1 (5 bases). Per germline, CDR1 SEHNR and CDR2 FQNEAQ (reference sequence). The CDR3 contains 15 residues. V lost 1 base to trimming and J lost 1 base, with 7 bases between them. CDR3 DNA: TGTGCCAGCAGCTTAGGCCAGGGAACTAATGAAAAACTGTTTTTT. Protein sequence: CASSLGQGTNEKLFF.

This chain joins TRBV6-6 and TRBJ1-1, with TRBD1 matching 10 bases. Germline CDR1 reads MNHNY; CDR2 reads SVGAGI (reference sequence). V lost 6 bases and J lost 1; bases outside the gene matches: 8. The CDR3 covers 16 residues. The CDR3 coding sequence is TGTGCCAGCAGCTTACGGGGGGACAGGGGGAACACTGAAGCTTTCTTT. Translated: CASSLRGDRGNTEAFF.

The rearrangement uses TRBV5-4 and TRBJ2-2; TRBD2 aligns across 11 bases. The CDR3 contains 17 residues. Losses at the gene ends were 3 bases for V and 1 base for J; bases not matched to a gene: 5. Germline values: CDR1 SGHNT, CDR2 YYREEE (reference sequence). The CDR3 spells CASSSITSGRNTGELFF. The CDR3 coding sequence is TGTGCCAGCAGCTCGATAACTAGCGGGAGGAACACCGGGGAGCTGTTTTTT.

The rearrangement joins TRBV7-2 to TRBJ1-2, with no clear D. The V end lost 5 bases, the J end lost 7 bases, and 14 bases lay between the germline ends. Germline-derived CDR1 and CDR2 are SGHTA and FQGNSA. The CDR3 covers 13 residues. The CDR3 coding sequence is TGTGCCAGCAGCGAGTCGGAGATCCCTGGCTACACCTTC. It is translated as CASSESEIPGYTF.

This chain uses TRBV6-5 with TRBJ1-1; D may be TRBD1 (5 bases). V was cut by 6 bases and J by 4 bases, with 15 bases left in between. There are 14 residues in the CDR3. CDR1 is MNHEY, CDR2 SVGAGI, per germline. The CDR3 nucleotides read TGTGCCAGCAGATGGGGGGTTGGGTTCACTGAAGCTTTCTTT. Its protein product is CASRWGVGFTEAFF.

The rearrangement uses TRBV27 and TRBJ2-7; D might be TRBD2 (6 bases). The CDR3 covers 14 residues. Germline lookup yields CDR1 MNHEY and CDR2 SMNVEV (reference sequence). V was clipped by 4 bases and J by 6 bases, with 16 bases between them. As DNA, the CDR3 is TGTGCCAGCAGTTCCGGGACTCCTACTACCGAGCAGTACTTC. Protein: CASSSGTPTTEQYF.

The chain is built from TRBV18 and TRBJ1-2; possibly TRBD1 for D (5 bases). This CDR3 is 14 amino acids long. From germline, CDR1 is KGHSH and CDR2 LQKENI. The V gene lost 6 bases and the J gene lost 8 bases, with 19 bases spanning the gap. The CDR3 loop reads CASSADSQGIGYTF. As DNA, the CDR3 is TGTGCCAGCTCCGCCGACTCGCAGGGTATCGGCTACACCTTC.

This chain joins TRBV19 and TRBJ2-3; D perhaps matches TRBD1 (6 bases). Deletions cut 3 bases from V and 2 bases from J, with 9 bases between. Germline V gives CDR1 LNHDA, CDR2 SQIVND (reference sequence). The CDR3 is 14 residues long. The CDR3, as DNA: TGTGCCAGTAGTATCAGGGGTATCACAGATACGCAGTATTTT. This sequence encodes CASSIRGITDTQYF.

This clone was seen a few times. The rearrangement links TRBV2 to TRBJ2-7; D not certain. The CDR3 spans 13 residues. Trimming pared 5 bases from V and 3 bases from J, leaving 11 bases between. Germline V gives CDR1 SNHLY, CDR2 FYNNEI. The CDR3 DNA follows: TGTGCCAGCAGTCCCGGGTCTCGCTACGAGCAGTACTTC. It codes for CASSPGSRYEQYF.

The J gene is TRBJ1-1, the V gene TRBV5-5; D is perhaps TRBD1 (5 bases). Per the germline V gene, CDR1 is SGHKS and CDR2 is YYEKEE (reference sequence). V dropped 2 bases and J dropped 1 base, with 12 bases sitting between them. The CDR3 totals 15 residues. As DNA, the CDR3 is TGTGCCAGCAGCTTCGGGGGGAACTGGAACACTGAAGCTTTCTTT. As protein: CASSFGGNWNTEAFF.

The J gene is TRBJ1-1, the V gene TRBV28, with a tentative D call TRBD1 (6 bases). CDR3 length equals 16 residues. V was pared by 7 bases and J by 0 bases, with 18 bases between. The germline V gene encodes CDR1 MDHEN and CDR2 SYDVKM. As DNA, the CDR3 is TGTGCCAGCAAGGGGTCGGCAGGGGCGCTGAACACTGAAGCTTTCTTT. Its protein is CASKGSAGALNTEAFF.

The genes are TRBV24-1 and TRBJ2-1; D gene ambiguous. V was cut by 4 bases and J by 8 bases, with 8 bases left in between. Germline loops: CDR1 KGHDR, CDR2 SFDVKD. This CDR3 is 12 amino acids long. The CDR3 here is CATSDRVHEQFF. The CDR3 coding sequence is TGTGCCACCAGTGACCGGGTCCATGAGCAGTTCTTC.

The rearrangement joins TRBV29-1 to TRBJ1-4; 9 bases match TRBD1. The CDR3 length is 12 residues. Losses at the gene ends were 7 bases for V and 4 bases for J; bases not matched to a gene: 1. Germline V gives CDR1 SQVTM, CDR2 ANQGSEA. Here the CDR3 reads CSAGQGNEKLFF. The DNA of the CDR3 is TGCAGCGCGGGACAGGGTAATGAAAAACTGTTTTTT.

The chain links TRBV6-5 to TRBJ1-6; 9 bases are a match to TRBD1. V shed 4 bases, J shed 9 bases, and the junction held 7 bases outside the gene matches. This CDR3 region has 15 residues. Germline CDR1 is MNHEY and CDR2 is SVGAGI. The CDR3: CASSFGTGMGSPLHF. The CDR3 region has the DNA TGTGCCAGCAGTTTTGGGACAGGGATGGGTTCACCCCTCCACTTT.

The chain links TRBV7-2 to TRBJ2-1; TRBD1 matches 7 bases. The CDR3 consists of 14 residues. Germline V CDR1 and CDR2: SGHTA, FQGNSA. J lost 13 bases, V lost 3 bases, and 12 bases had no gene match. The CDR3 sequence is CASSFSLQGIEQFF. The CDR3 DNA reads TGTGCCAGCAGCTTTTCCTTACAGGGGATTGAACAGTTCTTC.

The chain employs TRBV7-9 and TRBJ2-5; 7 bases are a match to TRBD2. The germline gives CDR1 SEHNR, CDR2 FQNEAQ (reference sequence). V shed 1 base, J shed 3 bases, and the junction held 2 bases outside the gene matches. This CDR3 spans 14 amino acids. The CDR3 region is CASSLGLAEETQYF. In nucleotides, the CDR3 is TGTGCCAGCAGCTTAGGGCTAGCGGAAGAGACCCAGTACTTC.

The chain is built from TRBV5-8 and TRBJ1-5; 12 bases are a match to TRBD1. CDR3 size: 18 residues. V shed 3 bases and J 0 bases; nucleotides not matched to a gene: 7. Germline CDR1 reads SGHTS; CDR2 reads YDEGEE. The CDR3 DNA reads as TGTGCCAGCAGCTGGGGACAGGGGGCTCTTCGTAGCAATCAGCCCCAGCATTTT. This gives the protein CASSWGQGALRSNQPQHF.

The chain is built from TRBV15 and TRBJ2-6; D perhaps matches TRBD1 (6 bases). Germline V gene sequence: CDR1 LNHNV, CDR2 YYDKDF (reference sequence). The CDR3 runs 15 residues. V lost 5 bases, J lost 2 bases, and 10 bases lay in between. The CDR3, as DNA: TGTGCCACCAGCCCTCACAGGGCTGGGGCCAACGTCCTGACTTTC. Protein product: CATSPHRAGANVLTF. The entire variable domain, with the rest obtained from reference TRBV15 and TRBJ2-6, is as follows: DAMVIQNPRYQVTQFGKPVTLSCSQTLNHNVMYWYQQKSSQAPKLLFHYYDKDFNNEADTPDNFQSRRPNTSFCFLDIRSPGLGDTAMYLCATSPHRAGANVLTFGAGSRLTVL.

J is TRBJ2-2 and V is TRBV11-3, with TRBD2 matching 8 bases. The CDR3 loop spans 13 amino acids. Trimming took 8 bases from V and 6 from J; bases not matched to a gene: 5. CDR1 is SGHNT, CDR2 YENEEA, per germline. CDR3 nucleotide sequence: TGTGCCAGCTCCCCGGGGGGGCCCGGGGAGCTGTTTTTT. Its translation is CASSPGGPGELFF. The full variable domain, in which reference TRBV11-3 and TRBJ2-2 provide the parts outside the CDR3, is EAGVVQSPRYKIIEKKQPVAFWCNPISGHNTLYWYLQNLGQGPELLIRYENEEAVDDSQLPKDRFSAERLKGVDSTLKIQPAELGDSAVYLCASSPGGPGELFFGEGSRLTVL.